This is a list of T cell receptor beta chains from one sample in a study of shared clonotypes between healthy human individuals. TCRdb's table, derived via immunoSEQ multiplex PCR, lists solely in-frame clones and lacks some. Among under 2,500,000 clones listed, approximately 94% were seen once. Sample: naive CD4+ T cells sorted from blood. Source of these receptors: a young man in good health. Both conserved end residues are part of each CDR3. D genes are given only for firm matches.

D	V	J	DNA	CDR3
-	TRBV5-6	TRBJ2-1	TGTGCCAGCACATGGGGGGCGGCCTACAATGAGCAGTTCTTC	CASTWGAAYNEQFF
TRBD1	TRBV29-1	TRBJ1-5	TGCAGCGGAGGGACAGGGCTTAATCAGCCCCAGCATTTT	CSGGTGLNQPQHF
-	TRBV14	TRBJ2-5	TGTGCCAGCAGCCAAGACGTGACCCAGTACTTC	CASSQDVTQYF
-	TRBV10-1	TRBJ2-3	TGCGCCAGCAGCTCGAGCGGGAGCACAGATACGCAGTATTTT	CASSSSGSTDTQYF
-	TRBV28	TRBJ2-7	TGTGCCAGCAGTTTATCTCTTGGAGACAAGATCTACGAGCAGTACTTC	CASSLSLGDKIYEQYF
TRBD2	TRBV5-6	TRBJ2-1	TGTGCCAGCAGCCCTGGACTAGTCGGTGAGCAGTTCTTC	CASSPGLVGEQFF
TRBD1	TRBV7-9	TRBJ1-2	TGTGCCAGCGGGGACAGGGTTGACTATGGCTACACCTTC	CASGDRVDYGYTF
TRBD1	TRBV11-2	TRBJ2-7	TGTGCCAGCAGCCGGACAGGGAATTACGAGCAGTACTTC	CASSRTGNYEQYF
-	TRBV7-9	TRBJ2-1	TGTGCCAGCAGCTTACTCAGCCTGGGGTCCTACAATGAGCAGTTCTTC	CASSLLSLGSYNEQFF
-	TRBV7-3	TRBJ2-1	TGTGCCAGCAGCTTGAGGGGAGGCTACAATGAGCAGTTCTTC	CASSLRGGYNEQFF
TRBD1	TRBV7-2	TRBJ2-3	TGTGCCAGCAGCTCCCCCCCGGGTAGGGGGCCCCCAGATACGCAGTATTTT	CASSSPPGRGPPDTQYF